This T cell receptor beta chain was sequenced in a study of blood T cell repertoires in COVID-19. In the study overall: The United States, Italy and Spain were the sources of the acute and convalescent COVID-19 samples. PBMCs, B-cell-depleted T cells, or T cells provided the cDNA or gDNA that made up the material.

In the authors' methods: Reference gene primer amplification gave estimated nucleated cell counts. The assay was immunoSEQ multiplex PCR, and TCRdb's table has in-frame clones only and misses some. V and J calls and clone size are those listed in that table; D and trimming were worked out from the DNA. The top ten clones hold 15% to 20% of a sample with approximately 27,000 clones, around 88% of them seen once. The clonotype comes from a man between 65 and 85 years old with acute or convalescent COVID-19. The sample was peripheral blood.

This chain's CDR3 is CASSLSGSSGSYEQYF. In DNA, the CDR3 is TGCGCCAGCAGCTTGTCAGGAAGCTCAGGGTCCTACGAGCAGTACTTC. The chain combines TRBV5-1 with TRBJ2-7, with D possibly being TRBD1 (5 bases). Germline values: CDR1 SGHRS, CDR2 YFSETQ. CDR3 length: 16 amino acids. V was trimmed by 1 base and J by 1 base, leaving 15 bases between them.